Below, 14 T cell receptor beta chains from the same sample are listed, as sequenced in a study of Ad26.COV2.S vaccination and SARS-CoV-2 variants. The table came from immunoSEQ multiplex PCR; TCRdb's copy has only in-frame clones and leaves some out. The table lists 400,000 to 450,000 clones, over 75% of them singletons. Treatment defined: 15 to 20 received Ad26.COV2.S at low or high dose, single or two shots; several received placebo; per-sample allocation not given. Sample collection was performed on day 63 after the first vaccine or placebo injection. The sample was peripheral blood, taken in a trial of Ad26.COV2.S vaccine versus placebo. The receptors stem from a person aged 18 to 59 who received the Ad26.COV2.S COVID-19 vaccine or a placebo.

The rearrangement joins TRBV10-3 to TRBJ2-3; the D call may be TRBD1 or TRBD2 (6 bases each). Trimming took off 4 bases at V and 4 bases at J, with 15 bases between the two ends. CDR3 length: 15 residues. Germline loops: CDR1 ENHRY, CDR2 SYGVKD. The CDR3 loop is CAISGGKGGADTQYF. The CDR3 DNA sequence: TGTGCCATCAGTGGCGGCAAGGGGGGTGCAGATACGCAGTATTTT.

V and J are TRBV30 and TRBJ2-1, with TRBD2 matching over 8 bases. The V gene's germline CDR1 is GTSNPN and CDR2 SVGIG (reference sequence). V lost 1 base and J lost 12; bases outside the gene matches: 8. The CDR3 is 13 amino acids. The CDR3 loop is CAWSGGLGQMQFF. CDR3 sequence (DNA): TGTGCCTGGAGTGGGGGACTAGGGCAGATGCAGTTCTTC.

The chain links TRBV5-1 to TRBJ2-7; 7 nucleotides align to TRBD2. Germline CDR1 SGHRS, CDR2 YFSETQ. V shed 0 bases, J shed 5 bases, and the junction held 8 bases outside the gene matches. This CDR3 contains 15 residues. For the CDR3, the DNA is TGCGCCAGCAGCTTGGCCGCAGCGGGACGGGACGAGCAGTACTTC. Translated: CASSLAAAGRDEQYF.

The chain is built from TRBV2 and TRBJ1-4; 10 positions match TRBD1. The length of the CDR3 is 15 residues. After removal of 7 bases from V and 7 bases from J, the junction contained 9 bases not matched to a gene. Germline V gene data show CDR1 as SNHLY and CDR2 as FYNNEI. The CDR3 is CASTFDRGPVEKLFF. CDR3 DNA sequence: TGTGCCAGCACCTTCGACAGGGGGCCGGTTGAAAAACTGTTTTTT.

This clone was detected a few times. This chain uses TRBV5-1 with TRBJ2-2, with D unresolved. The CDR3 is made up of 13 amino acids. Germline CDR1 and CDR2: SGHRS and YFSETQ. Trimming removed 4 bases at V and 11 bases at J, with 15 bases between. The CDR3 protein is CASSPAVVGELFF. The DNA for the CDR3 is TGCGCCAGCAGCCCGGCGGTGGTCGGTGAGCTGTTTTTT.

The genes are TRBV2 and TRBJ1-5; no firm D call. This CDR3 region has 14 residues. Germline V gene lookup returns CDR1 SNHLY and CDR2 FYNNEI. The V gene lost 4 bases and the J gene lost 0 bases, with 7 bases spanning the gap. CDR3 bases: TGTGCCAGCAGTGTAGAGAATAGCAATCAGCCCCAGCATTTT. This encodes CASSVENSNQPQHF.

This chain links TRBV14 with TRBJ1-1; D ambiguous. V was trimmed by 6 bases and J by 3 bases, leaving 14 bases between them. The V gene's germline CDR1 is SGHDN and CDR2 FVKESK. The CDR3 is 14 residues long. For the CDR3, the DNA is TGTGCCAGCAGACGTTGGGGTGTTGACACTGAAGCTTTCTTT. It yields the protein CASRRWGVDTEAFF.

V is TRBV2 and J is TRBJ2-3; D is unclear. Trimming took 4 bases from V and 4 from J, leaving 12 bases between them. Germline CDR1 SNHLY, CDR2 FYNNEI. This CDR3 spans 14 amino acids. In nucleotides, the CDR3 is TGTGCCAGCAGTGTTCGTTTCAGCGCAGATACGCAGTATTTT. Protein sequence: CASSVRFSADTQYF.

CDR3 protein: CASSLWTEIYEQYF. The CDR3 DNA reads as TGTGCCAGCAGCTTATGGACAGAGATCTACGAGCAGTACTTC. J is TRBJ2-7 and V is TRBV13, with D possibly matching TRBD1 (6 bases). The germline CDR1 and CDR2 sequences are PRHDT and FYEKMQ (reference sequence). Trimming left V 2 bases short and J 3 bases short, with 11 bases between. The CDR3 consists of 14 residues.

DNA for the CDR3: TGTGCCAGTAGTATTAGTCCCGTGGGCGAAGGGCCGGCTGGGGACCCCTACAATGAGCAGTTCTTC. Translated, it gives CASSISPVGEGPAGDPYNEQFF. The rearrangement joins TRBV19 to TRBJ2-1; the D gene could be TRBD1 or TRBD2 (5 bases each). The CDR3 contains 22 residues. Trimming removed 3 bases at V and 2 bases at J, with 32 bases between. The germline gives CDR1 LNHDA, CDR2 SQIVND (reference sequence).

The chain uses TRBV7-2 and TRBJ2-7, with 11 bases aligning to TRBD1. There are 16 residues in the CDR3. Germline values: CDR1 SGHTA, CDR2 FQGNSA. J gave up 6 bases and V 1 base, and 8 bases lay outside the gene matches. DNA for the CDR3: TGTGCCAGCAGCTTAGTGACCGGGACAGGGGGGGTCGAGCAGTACTTC. Amino acid sequence: CASSLVTGTGGVEQYF. The whole variable domain, remainder taken from reference TRBV7-2 and TRBJ2-7, is GAGVSQSPSNKVTEKGKDVELRCDPISGHTALYWYRQSLGQGLEFLIYFQGNSAPDKSGLPSDRFSAERTGGSVSTLTIQRTQQEDSAVYLCASSLVTGTGGVEQYFGPGTRLTVT.

The rearrangement uses TRBV30 and TRBJ2-7; 7 bases map to TRBD1. Germline CDR1 is GTSNPN and CDR2 is SVGIG (reference sequence). The V and J ends lost 0 bases and 4 bases, in that order; junction bases with no gene match: 6. This CDR3 is 14 amino acids long. CDR3 nucleotide sequence: TGTGCCTGGAGTGTACAATACAGGGGATACGAGCAGTACTTC. Translation gives CAWSVQYRGYEQYF.

The V and J genes are TRBV5-6 and TRBJ1-2, with D hard to call. The V end lost 5 bases, the J end lost 2 bases, and 19 bases lay between the germline ends. The CDR3 contains 16 residues. The V gene's germline CDR1 is SGHDT and CDR2 YYEEEE. CDR3 in amino acids: CASSSSLLPGNYGYTF. The CDR3 DNA is TGTGCCAGCAGTTCCTCGTTACTCCCGGGAAACTATGGCTACACCTTC.

The rearrangement joins TRBV27 to TRBJ2-7; D is ambiguous. V was cut by 8 bases and J by 7 bases, with 21 bases left in between. CDR3 length: 14 residues. Germline CDR1 and CDR2: MNHEY and SMNVEV (reference sequence). The CDR3 DNA follows: TGTGCCAGCTCCCTAGTGGACGACACTCAAGAGCAGTACTTC. Its translation is CASSLVDDTQEQYF.